The 17 T cell receptor beta chains below were found in one sample sequenced in a study of cytomegalovirus exposure and HLA in healthy donors (dated by TCRdb to the late 2010s). Library creation used the immunoSEQ multiplex PCR assay. For the multiplex PCR, a mixture combining 60 forward primers for TCR Vbeta segments and 13 reverse primers for TCR Jbeta segments was used. Sourced from immuneACCESS, this table was stored by TCRdb with only in-frame sequences that have V and J called. A share of the clones is absent; for the studies checked, an unresolved V gene accounts for under half, and the remainder has no known explanation. For this sample the table gives about 170,000 clones, of which more than 75% were detected only once. The top ten clonotypes cover more than 2% of the sample. Sequencing was carried out using PBMCs. Receptors originate from a man in his late teens or twenties in good health and CMV-seropositive.

The rearrangement uses TRBV5-1 and TRBJ1-5; TRBD1 matches 7 bases. This CDR3 spans 13 amino acids. After removal of 4 bases from V and 9 bases from J, the junction contained 7 bases not matched to a gene. CDR1 and CDR2 (germline): SGHRS, YFSETQ. As DNA, the CDR3 is TGCGCCAGCAGCATAAGACAGGGATGGCCCCAGCATTTT. Protein sequence: CASSIRQGWPQHF.

The chain is built from TRBV19 and TRBJ1-2; D call uncertain. This CDR3 has 12 amino acids. Germline CDR1 is LNHDA and CDR2 is SQIVND (reference sequence). V was trimmed by 1 base and J by 5 bases, leaving 5 bases between them. DNA of the CDR3: TGTGCCAGTAGTATAGGGCAGTATGGCTACACCTTC. The encoded protein is CASSIGQYGYTF.

The J gene is TRBJ1-4, the V gene TRBV7-2, with D possibly matching TRBD1 (5 bases). This CDR3 comprises 15 residues. CDR1 and CDR2 (germline): SGHTA, FQGNSA. Trimming stripped 5 bases from V and 3 bases from J, with 13 bases between. CDR3 sequence: CASSRGGRANEKLFF. The CDR3 DNA reads as TGTGCCAGCAGCCGGGGGGGTCGGGCTAATGAAAAACTGTTTTTT. Based on the CDR3 plus reference TRBV7-2 and TRBJ1-4, the full variable domain is GAGVSQSPSNKVTEKGKDVELRCDPISGHTALYWYRQSLGQGLEFLIYFQGNSAPDKSGLPSDRFSAERTGGSVSTLTIQRTQQEDSAVYLCASSRGGRANEKLFFGSGTQLSVL.

The chain's CDR3 is CASSQSGDEQYF. In DNA, the CDR3 is TGTGCCAGCAGCCAAAGCGGGGACGAGCAGTACTTC. V is TRBV7-6 and J is TRBJ2-7; TRBD2 matches at 7 bases. There are 12 residues in the CDR3. Germline V gives CDR1 SGHVS, CDR2 FNYEAQ. V was pared by 5 bases and J by 5 bases, with 3 bases of the junction left unmatched.

This chain connects TRBV5-1 to TRBJ2-1; D call uncertain. The germline V gene encodes CDR1 SGHRS and CDR2 YFSETQ. Trimming took 1 base from V and 3 from J, leaving 11 bases between them. There are 15 residues in the CDR3. The CDR3 region is CASSLNSGVYNEQFF. CDR3 DNA: TGCGCCAGCAGCTTGAACTCAGGCGTCTACAATGAGCAGTTCTTC.

V is TRBV6-5 and J is TRBJ2-5; no clear D gene. The CDR3 is 14 residues long. Between the trimmed V and J ends, which lost 0 bases and 3 bases, there was a span of 8 bases. Germline CDR1 reads MNHEY; CDR2 reads SVGAGI. In DNA form, the CDR3 reads TGTGCCAGCAGTTACTCGCGGATAAAAGAGACCCAGTACTTC. Its protein is CASSYSRIKETQYF.

In regard to this clone: Other DNA sequences in this specimen translate into the identical CDR3. This sequence joins TRBV5-1 and TRBJ2-1, with 8 bases identical to TRBD2. Germline V gene data show CDR1 as SGHRS and CDR2 as YFSETQ. The V gene end was trimmed by 2 bases and the J gene end by 1 base; junction bases not matched to a gene: 2. The CDR3 covers 15 residues. CDR3 loop: CASSFSGGSYNEQFF. CDR3 nucleotides: TGCGCCAGCAGCTTCAGCGGGGGATCCTACAATGAGCAGTTCTTC. Full variable domain (outside the CDR3, taken from reference TRBV5-1 and TRBJ2-1): KAGVTQTPRYLIKTRGQQVTLSCSPISGHRSVSWYQQTPGQGLQFLFEYFSETQRNKGNFPGRFSGRQFSNSRSEMNVSTLELGDSALYLCASSFSGGSYNEQFFGPGTRLTVL.

The CDR3 is CASKDGAKEAFF. The CDR3 DNA follows: TGTGCCAGCAAGGATGGGGCAAAAGAAGCTTTCTTT. V usage is TRBV6-5 and J usage is TRBJ1-1, with D possibly matching TRBD1 (5 bases). The V gene lost 7 bases and the J gene lost 8 bases, with 14 bases spanning the gap. The germline gives CDR1 MNHEY, CDR2 SVGAGI. The CDR3 covers 12 residues.

As regards this clone: The junction does not match germline at one end; this may be a read error. The chain has TRBV29-1 and TRBJ2-3; 7 bases agree with TRBD2. The CDR3 sequence is 9 residues long. The germline gives CDR1 SQVTM, CDR2 ANQGSEA. Here the CDR3 reads CSVEGGNRF. Here the CDR3 DNA reads TGCAGCGTTGAGGGGGGGAACAGATTT.

This chain connects TRBV7-9 to TRBJ2-4, with TRBD2 matching over 9 bases. Germline CDR1 is SEHNR and CDR2 is FQNEAQ (reference sequence). The CDR3 covers 16 residues. V trimming: 1 base; J trimming: 2 bases; junction bases outside the gene matches: 3. The DNA of the CDR3 is TGTGCCAGCAGCTTAGGGGCGGGGGGGACCAAAAACATTCAGTACTTC. It encodes CASSLGAGGTKNIQYF.

The genes are TRBV7-9 and TRBJ2-6, with D perhaps matching TRBD1 (6 bases). This CDR3 has 18 residues. Germline V CDR1 and CDR2: SEHNR, FQNEAQ (reference sequence). The V end was cut by 2 bases, the J end by 2 bases, with 16 bases between. DNA of the CDR3: TGTGCCAGCAGCTTACTGGCCAGGGGAGTCCCTGGGGCCAACGTCCTGACTTTC. Protein sequence: CASSLLARGVPGANVLTF.

The rearrangement uses TRBV29-1 and TRBJ1-4; D possibly corresponds to TRBD1 (6 bases). V was pared by 5 bases and J by 1 base, with 8 bases between. CDR1 and CDR2 from the germline V gene are SQVTM and ANQGSEA. This CDR3 comprises 13 residues. Here the CDR3 reads CSVLQGTNEKLFF. The CDR3 DNA sequence: TGCAGCGTTTTACAGGGAACTAATGAAAAACTGTTTTTT. Variable domain in full (rest from reference TRBV29-1 and TRBJ1-4): SAVISQKPSRDICQRGTSLTIQCQVDSQVTMMFWYRQQPGQSLTLIATANQGSEATYESGFVIDKFPISRPNLTFSTLTVSNMSPEDSSIYLCSVLQGTNEKLFFGSGTQLSVL.

The genes are TRBV7-2 and TRBJ1-3; D is ambiguous. Trimming took off 1 base at V and 4 bases at J, with 5 bases between the two ends. CDR1 is SGHTA, CDR2 FQGNSA, per germline. This CDR3 contains 13 residues. CDR3 in amino acids: CASSLDSGNTIYF. In DNA form, the CDR3 reads TGTGCCAGCAGCTTAGATTCGGGAAACACCATATATTTT.

This rearrangement joins TRBV27 to TRBJ1-2; D is undetermined. Germline V CDR1 and CDR2: MNHEY, SMNVEV (reference sequence). Trimming took 0 bases from V and 8 from J, leaving 13 bases between them. This CDR3 is built from 14 residues. The CDR3 sequence: CASSLSPRGQGYTF. CDR3 nucleotides: TGTGCCAGCAGTTTATCACCCCGTGGCCAGGGCTACACCTTC.

A few counts support this clone. J is TRBJ2-3 and V is TRBV5-1; D ambiguous. CDR1 SGHRS and CDR2 YFSETQ come from the germline V gene. The CDR3 is made up of 13 amino acids. V dropped 0 bases and J dropped 4 bases, with 6 bases sitting between them. The CDR3 sequence is CASSLELADTQYF. CDR3 nucleotides: TGCGCCAGCAGCTTGGAGCTAGCAGATACGCAGTATTTT.

The rearrangement links TRBV18 to TRBJ2-1; TRBD1 matches at 12 bases. CDR1 is KGHSH and CDR2 is LQKENI in the germline V gene. J was trimmed by 4 bases and V by 6 bases; bases with no gene match: 4. The CDR3 spans 15 residues. In DNA form, the CDR3 reads TGTGCCAGCTCCCCGGGACAGGGGGCTTACAATGAGCAGTTCTTC. It translates to CASSPGQGAYNEQFF.

The chain joins TRBV5-6 to TRBJ1-2; a possible D gene is TRBD1 (6 bases). The CDR3 is 13 residues long. Germline V CDR1 and CDR2: SGHDT, YYEEEE. The V gene lost 4 bases and the J gene lost 4 bases, with 11 bases spanning the gap. This CDR3 is CASSPTGTYGYTF. The CDR3 DNA sequence: TGTGCCAGCAGCCCAACAGGGACCTATGGCTACACCTTC.